This T cell receptor beta chain was recorded in a study of T cells expressing NK-cell markers. Overall study results and limits: It remained uncertain whether the expanded NKG2C+ T cell clones were specific for HCMV antigens. Of CD8+ T cells, 1.0-7.0% belonged to dominant NKG2C+ clonotypes in six or seven donors.

Points on this clonotype: Its target is unknown.

From the 5' RACE reads, TCRdb lists one entry per CDR3 protein and no DNA. There are some 140,000 distinct CDR3 sequences in the sample, with roughly a third held by the top ten. The CDR3 is 15 amino acids. Specimen: blood T cells: a sorted CD56 or NKG2C T cell subset, CD4+ or CD8+ T cells, or bulk PBMC T cells (not recorded which). The chain uses TRBV12-3 or TRBV12-4 and TRBJ2-7; TCRdb indicates TRBD1, and absent DNA this call remains unverified. The receptor comes from a woman between 45 and 65 years old in good health. CDR3 sequence reads: CASSFGQGGPYEQYF.